A selection of T cell receptor beta chains follows, all from one sample in a study of blood T cell repertoires in COVID-19. The repertoire was sequenced with immunoSEQ multiplex PCR; TCRdb's copy has only in-frame clones and lacks some. This table holds about 260,000 clones, 90% found once. The sample taken for sequencing was PBMCs or T cells enriched from blood (not recorded which). Receptors were obtained from a man in his fifties or sixties who had been exposed to COVID-19. CDR3s include the opening cysteine and the closing phenylalanine or tryptophan. A D gene is named only where the DNA matches it firmly. A clone size is listed for some rows: how often the clone was seen (once, few, many), or a class if it is expanded.

TGTGCCAGCTCACTGAGGAACAGGGACGGGACTGAAGCTTTCTTT | CASSLRNRDGTEAFF | NA | NA | TRBJ1-1 | TRBV18
TGTGCCAGCTCACCCACCAGGGTCCCAAATGAGCAGTTCTTC | CASSPTRVPNEQFF | NA | NA | TRBJ2-1 | TRBV18
TGTGCCAGCAGCTTAAATGGGGCCGCGAACACCGGGGAGCTGTTTTTT | CASSLNGAANTGELFF | NA | NA | TRBJ2-2 | TRBV7-2
TGTGCCAGCAGCACGAACACCGGGGAGCTGTTTTTT | CASSTNTGELFF | few | NA | TRBJ2-2 | TRBV2
TGTGCCAGCAGCCGAGCCACAGGGAACACTGAAGCTTTCTTT | CASSRATGNTEAFF | NA | NA | TRBJ1-1 | TRBV9
TGTGCCAGCAACAGGGGGCGTTTAGGTTCACCCCTCCACTTT | CASNRGRLGSPLHF | NA | TRBD1 | TRBJ1-6 | TRBV2
TGCAGCGCCGGTACAGGGGGCGGAAACACCATATATTTT | CSAGTGGGNTIYF | NA | TRBD1 | TRBJ1-3 | TRBV29-1
TGCGCCAGCAGCTTGGAGGTAGCGGGGGGCCCCGATACGCAGTATTTT | CASSLEVAGGPDTQYF | NA | TRBD2 | TRBJ2-3 | TRBV5-1
TGTGCCACCAGCAGAGATCCGTTCGTTGCCGGGGAGCTGTTTTTT | CATSRDPFVAGELFF | NA | NA | TRBJ2-2 | TRBV15
TGTGCCAGCAGCCTACACGGGACTCCCTATAATTCACCCCTCCACTTT | CASSLHGTPYNSPLHF | NA | NA | TRBJ1-6 | TRBV7-9
TGTGCCAGCAGCTTGCAGGGAGGTACTGAAGCTTTCTTT | CASSLQGGTEAFF | NA | NA | TRBJ1-1 | TRBV5-4
TGCGCCAGCAGCCCTGGTCTAGCGAGGTACAATGAGCAGTTCTTC | CASSPGLARYNEQFF | few | NA | TRBJ2-1 | TRBV4-1
TGTGCCAGTAGATGGGGGACAGATCTGAACACTGAAGCTTTCTTT | CASRWGTDLNTEAFF | NA | TRBD1 | TRBJ1-1 | TRBV19
TGTGCCAGCAGCCTCCGATCCGGGACAGGGGACCGGGCCGGAAAACTGTTTTTT | CASSLRSGTGDRAGKLFF | NA | NA | TRBJ1-4 | TRBV21-1
TGTGCCAGCAGTGAATCCCGACAGGCGCTCTATGGCTACACCTTC | CASSESRQALYGYTF | NA | NA | TRBJ1-2 | TRBV25-1
TGTGCCAGCAGCTTAGACAGGAACACTGAAGCTTTCTTT | CASSLDRNTEAFF | NA | NA | TRBJ1-1 | TRBV7-2
TGCGCCAGCAGAACGACTAGCGGGATGGGAGATACGCAGTATTTT | CASRTTSGMGDTQYF | NA | TRBD2 | TRBJ2-3 | TRBV5-1
TGTGCCAGCAGCGTAGAGGGACAAAGGGGGAATGAGCAGTTCTTC | CASSVEGQRGNEQFF | NA | NA | TRBJ2-1 | TRBV9
TGTGCCAGCAGCTCATCAATGGCGGGAGCTGGCGCCCCAAACACCATATATTTT | CASSSSMAGAGAPNTIYF | NA | NA | TRBJ1-3 | TRBV9
TGTGCCAGCAGCCCCAGACAGGGTTTTTATGGCTACACCTTC | CASSPRQGFYGYTF | NA | TRBD1 | TRBJ1-2 | TRBV14
TGTGCCAGCAGTGAAAGGGGGCACTATGGCTACACCTTC | CASSERGHYGYTF | NA | TRBD1 | TRBJ1-2 | TRBV6-1
TGTGCCAGCAGCTTAGTCCCCCGGTCCTACAATGAGCAGTTCTTC | CASSLVPRSYNEQFF | NA | NA | TRBJ2-1 | TRBV11-3
TGTGCCAGCACCACAGGGGGCCGAGTTAGCGGGCATGGCTACACCTTC | CASTTGGRVSGHGYTF | NA | TRBD1 | TRBJ1-2 | TRBV5-6
TGTGCCAGCAGTCCCCGGTGGGCAGGGGCTAATGAAAAACTGTTTTTT | CASSPRWAGANEKLFF | NA | NA | TRBJ1-4 | TRBV25-1
TGTGCCAGTCAGACAGGGAGAGGGTATGGCTACACCTTC | CASQTGRGYGYTF | NA | TRBD1 | TRBJ1-2 | TRBV5-3
TGCAGCGCAAAACAGGGGGTGAGCTCTGGAAACACCATATATTTT | CSAKQGVSSGNTIYF | NA | TRBD1 | TRBJ1-3 | TRBV29-1
TGTGCCAGCAGTAAGGACTACCCCGGGGAGCTGTTTTTT | CASSKDYPGELFF | NA | NA | TRBJ2-2 | TRBV6-5
TGTGCCAGCAGTCCCGGGACAGGGGTCTACGAGCAGTACTTC | CASSPGTGVYEQYF | NA | TRBD1 | TRBJ2-7 | TRBV28
TGCGCCAGCAGTCAATCTTCGCGACAGGGAAGCGACACCGGGGAGCTGTTTTTT | CASSQSSRQGSDTGELFF | NA | TRBD1 | TRBJ2-2 | TRBV23-1
TGTGCCAGCAGTTGGGACATTAGGACTAATGAAAAACTGTTTTTT | CASSWDIRTNEKLFF | once | NA | TRBJ1-4 | TRBV27
TGTGCAAGTCGCTTAGCGCCCCCTCTAGCGGGGATAACAGATACGCAGTATTTT | CASRLAPPLAGITDTQYF | NA | NA | TRBJ2-3 | TRBV12-2
TGTGCCAGCAGCGTAGATGCAGGGGCCTACAATGAGCAGTTCTTC | CASSVDAGAYNEQFF | NA | NA | TRBJ2-1 | TRBV9
TGTGCCAGCAGCTTAATCAGCGGGGCCGGAAACACCATATATTTT | CASSLISGAGNTIYF | NA | NA | TRBJ1-3 | TRBV7-3
TGTGCCACCAGTGATACGGCAGGCGCAGGGGGCTGGACTGAAGCTTTCTTT | CATSDTAGAGGWTEAFF | NA | TRBD1 | TRBJ1-1 | TRBV24-1
TGTGCCAGCAGCCTCTTCGGGAGTAATAATTCACCCCTCCACTTT | CASSLFGSNNSPLHF | NA | NA | TRBJ1-6 | TRBV3-1/TRBV3-2
TGTGCTAGTGAACTTTGGGCTAACACCGGGGAGCTGTTTTTT | CASELWANTGELFF | NA | NA | TRBJ2-2 | TRBV12-5
TGTGCCAGCAGTTACTCTAGGGGGGGTAAAGGCTACACCTTC | CASSYSRGGKGYTF | once | NA | TRBJ1-2 | TRBV6-5
TGTGCCAGCAGCTTGGACCTTAGCGGGCCATCCTACGAGCAGTACTTC | CASSLDLSGPSYEQYF | NA | TRBD2 | TRBJ2-7 | TRBV5-6
TGTGCCAGCAGCTTGGGGCATCAGGGTGGATCTGGGGAGCAGTTCTTC | CASSLGHQGGSGEQFF | NA | NA | TRBJ2-1 | TRBV5-5
TGTGCCAGCAGCGTCACTAGCGGGACCTACAATGAGCAGTTCTTC | CASSVTSGTYNEQFF | NA | TRBD2 | TRBJ2-1 | TRBV9
TGTGCCAGCAGTTGGATGACAGGGATTAATTCACCCCTCCACTTT | CASSWMTGINSPLHF | NA | TRBD1 | TRBJ1-6 | TRBV28